The 12 T cell receptor beta chains given below trace back to one sample, sequenced in a study of blood T cell repertoires in COVID-19. Data came from immunoSEQ multiplex PCR; TCRdb stores just in-frame clones and leaves some out. The top ten clones hold roughly 2.5% of a sample with 70,000 to 95,000 clones, roughly 90% of them seen once. Sequencing was performed on peripheral blood. The receptors here all came from a man in his fifties or sixties with COVID-19, enrolled during active disease.

The chain links TRBV7-8 to TRBJ1-2, with 7 bases matching TRBD1. After removal of 3 bases from V and 2 bases from J, the junction contained 12 bases not matched to a gene. Germline lookup yields CDR1 SGHVS and CDR2 FQNEAQ. The CDR3 is made up of 17 amino acids. Here the CDR3 reads CASSFFQSGTVNYGYTF. CDR3 DNA: TGTGCCAGCAGCTTCTTCCAATCGGGGACAGTAAACTATGGCTACACCTTC. The complete variable domain, with remaining parts taken from reference TRBV7-8 and TRBJ1-2, reads GAGVSQSPRYKVAKRGQDVALRCDPISGHVSLFWYQQALGQGPEFLTYFQNEAQLDKSGLPSDRFFAERPEGSVSTLKIQRTQQEDSAVYLCASSFFQSGTVNYGYTFGSGTRLTVV.

Concerning this clone itself: The junction does not match germline at one end; this may be a read error. The V gene is TRBV7-3, the J gene TRBJ2-1; 14 bases align to TRBD2. The germline V gene encodes CDR1 SGHTA and CDR2 FQGTGA. The CDR3 consists of 15 residues. The CDR3 DNA reads TGTGCCAGCAGCATAACGGGACTAGCGGGGGTGGAGCAGTTCTTC. Protein: CASSITGLAGVEQFF.

The chain joins TRBV9 to TRBJ1-3, with D tentatively TRBD1 (5 bases). The CDR3 length is 16 residues. Germline CDR1 SGDLS, CDR2 YYNGEE. Trimming shortened V by 2 bases and J by 0 bases, and 12 bases separated the two germline ends. The CDR3 region is CASSVTALSSGNTIYF. In DNA form, the CDR3 reads TGTGCCAGCAGCGTGACAGCTCTCAGCTCTGGAAACACCATATATTTT.

The V call is TRBV7-8, the J call TRBJ2-7, with D possibly being TRBD1 (6 bases). Per germline, CDR1 SGHVS and CDR2 FQNEAQ. Between the trimmed V and J ends, which lost 5 bases and 6 bases, there was a span of 20 bases. The CDR3 loop spans 15 amino acids. The CDR3 nucleotides are TGTGCCAGCAGCGGAAGGTCAGGGGCCCACTTCGAGCAGTACTTC. This gives the protein CASSGRSGAHFEQYF.

This rearrangement joins TRBV2 to TRBJ2-2; tentative D call: TRBD1 (5 bases). Germline V lookup: CDR1 SNHLY, CDR2 FYNNEI. The CDR3 is 14 residues long. Trimming shortened V by 7 bases and J by 5 bases, and 14 bases separated the two germline ends. The CDR3 here is CASTLQGSTGELFF. The CDR3 DNA sequence: TGTGCCAGCACTCTCCAGGGATCGACCGGGGAGCTGTTTTTT.

The chain couples TRBV10-2 to TRBJ1-2; D ambiguous. CDR3 length equals 12 residues. V was shortened by 2 bases and J by 4 bases, with 5 bases between the two germline ends. Germline V gene data show CDR1 as WSHSY and CDR2 as SAAADI. CDR3 sequence (DNA): TGCGCCAGCAGTGAGAACGGCTATGGCTACACCTTC. It translates to CASSENGYGYTF.

The V gene is TRBV4-2, the J gene TRBJ1-5, with D possibly being TRBD1 (5 bases). The length of the CDR3 is 16 residues. Trimming pared 0 bases from V and 7 bases from J, leaving 16 bases between. Germline V CDR1 and CDR2: LGHNA, YNFKEQ. CDR3 sequence: CASSQDGTGVQQPQHF. CDR3 bases: TGTGCCAGCAGCCAAGATGGGACGGGGGTTCAGCAGCCCCAGCATTTT.

The V gene is TRBV4-2, the J gene TRBJ1-6, with 9 bases fitting TRBD1. Germline-derived CDR1 and CDR2 are LGHNA and YNFKEQ. This CDR3 spans 15 amino acids. J was trimmed by 5 bases and V by 4 bases; bases with no gene match: 3. The CDR3 loop reads CASSLQGADNSPLHF. CDR3 in DNA: TGTGCCAGCAGCCTACAGGGGGCCGATAATTCACCCCTCCACTTT.

The CDR3 sequence is CASSATGNLYGYTF. The CDR3 DNA is TGTGCCAGCAGTGCGACAGGGAACCTATATGGCTACACCTTC. V gene TRBV25-1 combines with J gene TRBJ1-2, with 7 bases matching TRBD1. This CDR3 region has 14 residues. Germline V gives CDR1 MGHDK, CDR2 SYGVNS. Germline trimming cut 4 bases from V and 5 bases from J; bases unmatched to any gene: 7.

The CDR3 is CASSRGEQFF. The CDR3, as DNA: TGTGCCAGCAGCCGAGGTGAGCAGTTCTTC. J is TRBJ2-1 and V is TRBV2; D call uncertain. Germline loops: CDR1 SNHLY, CDR2 FYNNEI. Trimming removed 6 bases from V and 9 bases from J, with 6 bases in between. This CDR3 is 10 amino acids long.

The J gene is TRBJ1-6, the V gene TRBV15; D remains unclear. Germline CDR1 LNHNV, CDR2 YYDKDF (reference sequence). The CDR3 has 15 amino acids. V lost 0 bases to trimming and J lost 6 bases, with 9 bases between them. CDR3 sequence (DNA): TGTGCCACCAGCAGAGACCGGAGTCGTAATTCACCCCTCCACTTT. As protein: CATSRDRSRNSPLHF. Filled out from reference TRBV15 and TRBJ1-6, the complete variable domain reads DAMVIQNPRYQVTQFGKPVTLSCSQTLNHNVMYWYQQKSSQAPKLLFHYYDKDFNNEADTPDNFQSRRPNTSFCFLDIRSPGLGDTAMYLCATSRDRSRNSPLHFGNGTRLTVT.

Only one count was recorded for this clone. This sequence joins TRBV19 and TRBJ1-6, with 10 positions matching TRBD1. From germline, CDR1 is LNHDA and CDR2 SQIVND (reference sequence). The J segment lost 10 bases and the V segment lost 9 bases, leaving 21 bases of the junction unmatched. This CDR3 has 18 amino acids. Written as DNA, the CDR3 is TGTGCCAGCAAACACTCCGGGACAGGGGAACAAGTATACTCACCCCTCCACTTT. Translated: CASKHSGTGEQVYSPLHF.